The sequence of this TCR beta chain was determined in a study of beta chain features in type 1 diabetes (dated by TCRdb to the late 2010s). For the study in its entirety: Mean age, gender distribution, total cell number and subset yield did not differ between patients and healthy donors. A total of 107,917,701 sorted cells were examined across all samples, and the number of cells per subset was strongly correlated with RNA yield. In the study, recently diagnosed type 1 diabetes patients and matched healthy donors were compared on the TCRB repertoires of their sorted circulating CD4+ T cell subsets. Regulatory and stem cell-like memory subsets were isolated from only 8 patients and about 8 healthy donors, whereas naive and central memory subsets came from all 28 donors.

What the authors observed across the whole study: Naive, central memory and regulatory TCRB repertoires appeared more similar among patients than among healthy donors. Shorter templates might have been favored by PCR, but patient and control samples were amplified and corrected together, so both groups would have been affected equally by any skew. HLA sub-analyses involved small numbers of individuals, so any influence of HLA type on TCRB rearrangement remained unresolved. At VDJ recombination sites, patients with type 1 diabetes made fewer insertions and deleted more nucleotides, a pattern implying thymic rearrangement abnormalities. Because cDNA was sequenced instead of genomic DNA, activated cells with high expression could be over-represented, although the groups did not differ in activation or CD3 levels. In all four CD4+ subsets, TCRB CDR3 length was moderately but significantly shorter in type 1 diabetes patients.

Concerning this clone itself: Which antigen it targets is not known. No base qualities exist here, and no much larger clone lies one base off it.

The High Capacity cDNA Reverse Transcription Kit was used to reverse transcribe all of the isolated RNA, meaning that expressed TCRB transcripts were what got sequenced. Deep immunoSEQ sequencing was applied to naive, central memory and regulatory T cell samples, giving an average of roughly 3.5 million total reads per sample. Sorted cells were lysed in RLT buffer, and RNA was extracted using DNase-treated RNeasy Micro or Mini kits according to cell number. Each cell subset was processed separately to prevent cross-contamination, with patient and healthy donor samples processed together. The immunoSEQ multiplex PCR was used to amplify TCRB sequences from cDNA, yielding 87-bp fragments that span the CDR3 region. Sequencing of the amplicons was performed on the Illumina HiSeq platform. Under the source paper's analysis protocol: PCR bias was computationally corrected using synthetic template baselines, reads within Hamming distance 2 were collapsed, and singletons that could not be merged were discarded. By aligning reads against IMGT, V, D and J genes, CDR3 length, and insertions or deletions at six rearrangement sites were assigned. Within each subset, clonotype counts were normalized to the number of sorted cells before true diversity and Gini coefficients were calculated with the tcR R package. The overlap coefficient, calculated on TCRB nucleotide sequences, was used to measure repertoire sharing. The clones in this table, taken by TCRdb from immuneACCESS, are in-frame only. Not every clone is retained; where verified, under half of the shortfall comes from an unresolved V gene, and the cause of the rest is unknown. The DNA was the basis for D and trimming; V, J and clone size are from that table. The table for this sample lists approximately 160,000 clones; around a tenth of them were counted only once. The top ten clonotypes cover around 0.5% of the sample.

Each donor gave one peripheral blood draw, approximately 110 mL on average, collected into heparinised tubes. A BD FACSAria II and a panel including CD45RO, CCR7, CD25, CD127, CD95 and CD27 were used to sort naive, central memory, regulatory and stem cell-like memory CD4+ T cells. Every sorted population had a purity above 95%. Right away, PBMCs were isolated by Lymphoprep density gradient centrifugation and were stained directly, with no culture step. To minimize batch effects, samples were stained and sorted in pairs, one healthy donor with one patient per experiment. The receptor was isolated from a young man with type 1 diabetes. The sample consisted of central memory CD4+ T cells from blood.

The DNA sequence is given as TGTGCCAGCAGCCAAGGGGGCGGGGACTCCGACTACGAGCAGTACTTC. Translation gives CASSQGGGDSDYEQYF. Recombination joined TRBV4-2 with TRBJ2-7; the D region possibly corresponds to TRBD2 (6 bases align). V loses 1 base, J loses 3 bases, and the germline ends lie 16 bases apart. The CDR3 has 16 amino acids, counting the end cysteine and phenylalanine. Only the CDR3 region is kept as DNA, spanning 48 bases read in frame from base 1. Sequences LGHNA (CDR1) and YNFKEQ (CDR2) are obtained from the germline V gene.